Reported below is one TCR beta chain. What it binds is unknown. Germline CDR1 is MNHEY and CDR2 is SMNVEV (reference sequence). V was pared by 6 bases and J by 0 bases, with 4 bases of the junction left unmatched. The CDR3 runs 15 residues. PCR involved 60 Vbeta and 13 Jbeta primers. Original processing notes: Later work found around 72 million unique TCR beta chains, with 9.5 million to 11 million shared. Some clones are missing from TCRdb's copy, which holds only in-frame ones; the method was immunoSEQ multiplex PCR. That table is the source of V, J and clone size, and D and trimming were worked out from the DNA. The data show fewer than 250,000 clones, about 80% seen once. This specimen belongs to a study of cytomegalovirus exposure and HLA in healthy donors. About the research overall: Some 200 million T cells yielded roughly 120 million unique TCR beta sequences in earlier analysis.

General study findings and limits: In a later analysis, TCR association rates varied by HLA locus: DRB1 most, HLA-C fewest. Later analysis found that TCR beta chains associated with HLA were more clonally expanded than other, equally common chains.

Material: PBMCs. The chain uses TRBV27 and TRBJ2-7; 11 nucleotides align to TRBD2. The sequence derives from a middle-aged man in good health and CMV-seropositive. CDR3 in amino acids: CASSRLAGLSYEQYV. Here the CDR3 DNA reads TGTGCCAGCAGCCGACTAGCGGGACTCTCCTACGAGCAGTACGTC.